This TCR beta chain was documented in a study of blood T cell repertoires in COVID-19. Study background: COVID-19 samples from acute and convalescent phases originated in the United States, Italy and Spain. Sources were T cells, B-cell-depleted T cells, or PBMCs; the material itself was cDNA or gDNA.

In the authors' methods: Using reference gene primer amplification, nucleated cell counts were estimated. Clones were sequenced by immunoSEQ multiplex PCR, and TCRdb holds only the in-frame ones, with some missing. For V, J and clone size, that table is used; D and trimming come from the DNA. This table holds just over 150,000 clones, 65% to 90% found once. After removal of 1 base from V and 0 bases from J, the junction contained 12 bases not matched to a gene. This CDR3 region has 18 residues. This clone came up a few times. The chain is built from TRBV23-1 and TRBJ2-7; 7 bases align to TRBD1. TRBV23-1 qualifies as an ORF whose function is uncertain. The TCR was taken from a woman aged 45-60 years with acute or convalescent COVID-19. The material sequenced was peripheral blood. CDR3 nucleotides: TGCGCCAGCAGTCAATTGGGGCCGGACAGGTTCTCCTCCTACGAGCAGTACTTC. The encoded protein is CASSQLGPDRFSSYEQYF.